Following are 28 T cell receptor beta chains from one sample sequenced in a study of T-cell reconstitution after alpha-beta-depleted transplantation in children. A library of TCRbeta sequences, prepared with unique molecular identifiers, was generated. MiXCR, applied by TCRdb to the PCR reads, yields one record per CDR3 protein. This sample has approximately 520,000 distinct CDR3 sequences, with about an eighth found just once. The material was PBMCs, mostly from graft donor cells, obtained 180 days after TCRalphabeta/CD19-depleted stem cell transplant. These receptor sequences come from a female patient under 10 years old who had a stem cell transplant for aplastic anemia, so the T cells may come from the graft donor.

Ten or more counts support this clonotype. This chain connects TRBV6-2 or TRBV6-3 to TRBJ1-3, with D perhaps TRBD1 (6 bases). Germline CDR1 MNHEY, CDR2 SVGEGT. Trimming took off 7 bases at V and 2 bases at J, with 15 bases between the two ends. The CDR3 sequence is 15 residues long. The CDR3 DNA reads TGTGCCAGCATTCCGACGGGGGCGCCTGGAAACACCATATATTTT. Its translation: CASIPTGAPGNTIYF.

This clonotype was detected only a few times. CDR3 sequence reads: CSARASGRLYNEQFF. In DNA, the CDR3 is TGCAGTGCTAGAGCGAGCGGGAGGCTCTACAATGAGCAGTTCTTC. The gene calls are TRBV20-1 and TRBJ2-1, with 9 bases aligning to TRBD2. Germline V gene lookup returns CDR1 DFQATT and CDR2 SNEGSKA (reference sequence). The junction had 4 bases not matched to a gene; V was cut back by 1 base and J by 3 bases. The CDR3 sequence is 15 residues long.

This clonotype occurred many times. V is TRBV6-5 and J is TRBJ1-5; D gene uncertain. Trimming stripped 5 bases from V and 3 bases from J, with 8 bases between. CDR1 and CDR2 from the germline V gene are MNHEY and SVGAGI. The CDR3 extends over 13 amino acids. CDR3 DNA: TGTGCCAGCAGTCTCACTTACAATCAGCCCCAGCATTTT. Protein product: CASSLTYNQPQHF.

The gene calls are TRBV20-1 and TRBJ2-7; tentatively, D is TRBD2 (6 bases). Germline loops: CDR1 DFQATT, CDR2 SNEGSKA (reference sequence). The CDR3 loop spans 14 amino acids. Deletions cut 4 bases from V and 6 bases from J, with 19 bases between. CDR3 sequence (DNA): TGCAGTGCTACGTTCGGCGGGAAGGGGAGCGAGCAGTACTTC. It yields the protein CSATFGGKGSEQYF.

The V call is TRBV7-2, the J call TRBJ1-1; unclear D gene. Between the trimmed V and J ends, which lost 5 bases and 12 bases, there was a span of 16 bases. The CDR3 totals 12 residues. Germline CDR1 and CDR2: SGHTA and FQGNSA. CDR3 residues: CASSPGSVATFF. DNA of the CDR3: TGTGCCAGCAGCCCTGGATCGGTCGCCACTTTCTTT.

This clonotype was counted ten times or more. The V and J genes are TRBV12-3 or TRBV12-4 and TRBJ2-3; 7 bases are shared with TRBD2. The CDR3 loop spans 14 amino acids. The ends lost 7 bases at V and 3 bases at J; junction bases unmatched: 7. The CDR3 here is CASTLAGRTDTQYF. The CDR3 DNA follows: TGTGCCAGCACGTTAGCGGGTCGTACAGATACGCAGTATTTT.

This clonotype was found a few times. The chain links TRBV7-2 to TRBJ2-5; D might be TRBD2 (6 bases). This CDR3 spans 15 amino acids. The V and J ends lost 4 bases and 1 base respectively, with 13 bases between them. Germline CDR1 reads SGHTA; CDR2 reads FQGNSA. CDR3 amino acids: CASSSSGGPQETQYF. CDR3 nucleotide sequence: TGTGCCAGCAGCTCTTCCGGAGGGCCCCAAGAGACCCAGTACTTC. Full variable domain (remainder filled in from reference TRBV7-2 and TRBJ2-5): GAGVSQSPSNKVTEKGKDVELRCDPISGHTALYWYRQSLGQGLEFLIYFQGNSAPDKSGLPSDRFSAERTGGSVSTLTIQRTQQEDSAVYLCASSSSGGPQETQYFGPGTRLLVL.

This clonotype was counted a few times. The chain employs TRBV7-2 and TRBJ1-1; D ambiguous. V was cut by 3 bases and J by 6 bases, with 8 bases left in between. Germline CDR1 and CDR2: SGHTA and FQGNSA. The CDR3 extends over 12 amino acids. CDR3 loop: CASSFFGSEAFF. DNA of the CDR3: TGTGCCAGCAGCTTTTTTGGCTCTGAAGCTTTCTTT.

The chain links TRBV18 to TRBJ2-7; D is perhaps TRBD2 (5 bases). Deletions cut 3 bases from V and 4 bases from J, with 10 bases between. The CDR3 length is 13 residues. CDR1 is KGHSH and CDR2 is LQKENI in the germline V gene. The CDR3 DNA reads TGTGCCAGCTCACCGGGAGTTGGGTACGAGCAGTACGTC. It translates to CASSPGVGYEQYV.

This clonotype was picked up many times. The chain carries TRBV4-1 and TRBJ2-1; TRBD1 matches 7 bases. The germline V gene has CDR1 MGHRA and CDR2 YSYEKL. V shed 6 bases and J 2 bases; nucleotides not matched to a gene: 7. The CDR3 has 15 amino acids. Here the CDR3 DNA reads TGCGCCAGCAGTTTTCCGGGACAGCCCTACAATGAGCAGTTCTTC. This encodes CASSFPGQPYNEQFF.

This clonotype was detected many times. The chain recombines TRBV12-3 or TRBV12-4 with TRBJ2-3; 9 bases align to TRBD1. V shed 6 bases, J shed 5 bases, and the junction held 3 bases outside the gene matches. The CDR3 is 13 amino acids. CDR3 nucleotides: TGTGCCAGCAGGAGGACAGGGGTAGATACGCAGTATTTT. Translating gives CASRRTGVDTQYF.

This clonotype has ten or more counts. The chain's CDR3 is CASSRGRWDEQYV. The CDR3, as DNA: TGTGCCAGCAGCCGGGGGCGCTGGGACGAGCAGTACGTC. The chain links TRBV12-3 or TRBV12-4 to TRBJ2-7; D possibly uses TRBD1 or TRBD2 (6 bases each). V dropped 6 bases and J dropped 5 bases, with 14 bases sitting between them. This CDR3 has 13 amino acids.

This clonotype was observed a few times. This sequence joins TRBV10-3 and TRBJ1-5; 7 positions agree with TRBD1. CDR1 ENHRY and CDR2 SYGVKD come from the germline V gene. The length of the CDR3 is 16 residues. V gave up 0 bases and J gave up 5 bases; unmatched junction bases: 7. The CDR3 loop is CAISESSWDSHQPQHF. Here the CDR3 DNA reads TGTGCCATCAGTGAGTCGAGCTGGGACAGCCATCAGCCCCAGCATTTT.

This clonotype was seen a handful of times. The chain combines TRBV2 with TRBJ2-7, with D possibly matching TRBD1 (5 bases). CDR3 size: 13 residues. Deletions cut 6 bases from V and 2 bases from J, with 11 bases between. Germline V gene data show CDR1 as SNHLY and CDR2 as FYNNEI. CDR3 amino acids: CASSGHRTYEQYV. The CDR3 nucleotides read TGTGCCAGCAGCGGACACCGGACCTACGAGCAGTACGTC.

V is TRBV7-3 and J is TRBJ1-2; weak D call: TRBD1 (6 bases). The V end was cut by 2 bases, the J end by 1 base, with 17 bases between. The germline CDR1 and CDR2 sequences are SGHTA and FQGTGA. The CDR3 has 17 amino acids. CDR3 DNA sequence: TGTGCCAGCAGCTTAGACGGAGCAGGGGCAAATAACTATGGCTACACCTTC. Its translation: CASSLDGAGANNYGYTF.

This clonotype was detected ten times or more. This rearrangement joins TRBV7-2 to TRBJ1-6; TRBD1 is a possible D gene (6 bases). V was clipped by 1 base and J by 0 bases, with 7 bases between them. Germline lookup yields CDR1 SGHTA and CDR2 FQGNSA. This CDR3 is built from 16 residues. The CDR3 is CASSLGGRSYNSPLHF. The DNA of the CDR3 is TGTGCCAGCAGCTTAGGGGGGCGCTCCTATAATTCACCCCTCCACTTT.

This clonotype was seen repeatedly, ten times or more. The gene calls are TRBV20-1 and TRBJ2-1, with 11 bases fitting TRBD2. After removal of 2 bases from V and 4 bases from J, the junction contained 13 bases not matched to a gene. The CDR3 runs 18 residues. The germline CDR1 and CDR2 sequences are DFQATT and SNEGSKA (reference sequence). CDR3 coding DNA: TGCAGTGCTAGATCTCGGGATAGCGGGAGGGCCCCATACAATGAGCAGTTCTTC. It yields the protein CSARSRDSGRAPYNEQFF.

In this sample, this clonotype turned up a few times. This chain links TRBV7-9 with TRBJ2-1, with 8 bases fitting TRBD2. The CDR3 spans 17 residues. The ends lost 4 bases at V and 7 bases at J; junction bases unmatched: 15. Germline-derived CDR1 and CDR2 are SEHNR and FQNEAQ (reference sequence). The CDR3 nucleotides read TGTGCCAGCAGCTCACCCCCGGGACTAGAACGTAAAAATGAGCAGTTCTTC. It encodes CASSSPPGLERKNEQFF.

In its sample, this clonotype was seen a few times. The V gene is TRBV11-2, the J gene TRBJ2-1; 11 bases fit TRBD2. V lost 4 bases, J lost 5 bases, and 13 bases stayed unmatched. The CDR3 runs to 18 residues. CDR1 and CDR2 from the germline V gene are SGHAT and FQNNGV. The CDR3 here is CASSSTMTSGKWDNEQFF. For the CDR3, the DNA is TGTGCCAGCAGCTCTACTATGACTAGCGGGAAGTGGGACAATGAGCAGTTCTTC.

The rearrangement joins TRBV7-2 to TRBJ2-3, with 10 bases aligning to TRBD2. The CDR3 loop spans 15 amino acids. The V gene's germline CDR1 is SGHTA and CDR2 FQGNSA. V shed 6 bases, J shed 4 bases, and the junction held 7 bases outside the gene matches. CDR3 region: CASRPPGLASDTQYF. CDR3 DNA: TGTGCCAGCAGACCCCCGGGACTAGCGTCAGATACGCAGTATTTT.

The chain links TRBV29-1 to TRBJ2-3, with TRBD2 matching 9 bases. The CDR3 loop spans 15 amino acids. Germline CDR1 is SQVTM and CDR2 is ANQGSEA. Germline trimming cut 5 bases from V and 2 bases from J; bases unmatched to any gene: 8. CDR3: CSVRHSGGNTDTQYF. In DNA form, the CDR3 reads TGCAGCGTTCGTCATAGCGGGGGAAACACAGATACGCAGTATTTT.

V is TRBV6-1 and J is TRBJ2-4; 8 bases agree with TRBD1. This CDR3 has 15 residues. Germline V gene data show CDR1 as MNHNS and CDR2 as SASEGT. Trimming took 3 bases from V and 2 from J; bases not matched to a gene: 3. The CDR3 DNA is TGTGCCAGCAGTGACGACAGGGGTCCCAAAAACATTCAGTACTTC. This encodes CASSDDRGPKNIQYF.

This clonotype occurred once. The chain employs TRBV11-1 and TRBJ2-5, with TRBD2 identical over 9 bases. V lost 4 bases, J lost 3 bases, and 12 bases stayed unmatched. The V gene's germline CDR1 is SGHAT and CDR2 FQDESV (reference sequence). This CDR3 comprises 17 residues. In DNA form, the CDR3 reads TGTGCCAGCAGCTCCCCCCCATTAGCGGGAGCTGAAGAGACCCAGTACTTC. Residues: CASSSPPLAGAEETQYF.

Worth noting for this clonotype: A junction boundary mismatches the germline segment, possibly from a read error. The rearrangement links TRBV6-1 to TRBJ2-7; maybe TRBD2 (6 bases). The CDR3 totals 18 residues. Germline CDR1 is MNHNS and CDR2 is SASEGT. The CDR3: CAISGKLGGWGSTYEQYF. The DNA of the CDR3 is TGTGCCATCAGTGGAAAATTGGGGGGTTGGGGCAGCACCTACGAGCAGTACTTC.

This chain uses TRBV29-1 with TRBJ1-4; no clear D gene. This CDR3 has 16 residues. Trimming removed 5 bases at V and 5 bases at J, with 21 bases between. The germline V gene has CDR1 SQVTM and CDR2 ANQGSEA. The CDR3 loop is CSVLQLRPDGNEKLFF. The CDR3 DNA sequence: TGCAGCGTTCTACAGCTCCGTCCGGATGGAAATGAAAAACTGTTTTTT.

In its sample, this clonotype was seen a few times. The chain combines TRBV18 with TRBJ2-3; no firm D call. Germline CDR1 KGHSH, CDR2 LQKENI. The CDR3 spans 14 residues. Trimming took off 4 bases at V and 6 bases at J, with 14 bases between the two ends. The CDR3 reads CASSLYTTADTQYF. The CDR3, as DNA: TGTGCCAGCTCACTATACACGACCGCGGATACGCAGTATTTT.

This clonotype turned up a few times. The chain combines TRBV6-5 with TRBJ2-1, with D unresolved. The CDR3 is 15 residues long. The germline V and J ends were trimmed by 3 bases and 1 base, with 10 bases remaining between them. Germline loops: CDR1 MNHEY, CDR2 SVGAGI. The CDR3 nucleotides read TGTGCCAGCAGTTATGGTAAACTTTCCTACAATGAGCAGTTCTTC. This codes for CASSYGKLSYNEQFF.

This clonotype has more than one count but fewer than ten. The chain carries TRBV24-1 and TRBJ2-2, with TRBD1 matching over 8 bases. J was trimmed by 4 bases and V by 6 bases; bases with no gene match: 9. This CDR3 has 16 residues. Germline V gene data show CDR1 as KGHDR and CDR2 as SFDVKD. In DNA form, the CDR3 reads TGTGCCACCAGTAAGCCCAGGGGGCGCGGCACCGGGGAGCTGTTTTTT. Protein product: CATSKPRGRGTGELFF.